This is a list of T cell receptor beta chains from one sample in a study of blood T cells in healthy people across ages. TCRdb re-called the 5' RACE reads with MiXCR, one entry per CDR3 protein. The table lists about 1.4 million distinct CDR3 sequences, roughly 60% of them singletons. Sequencing input: blood. The receptors originated from a man aged 18 to 30 in good health. The CDR3 runs from the conserved cysteine through the conserved F or W. The D gene is left open where the match is weak. Not every row has a clone size; where given, it reads once, few, many or a size class.

V	size	D	J	CDR3	DNA
TRBV6-1	few	TRBD2	TRBJ2-7	CASRPTSGRASRYEQYF	TGTGCCAGCAGACCTACTAGCGGGAGGGCCTCAAGGTACGAGCAGTACTTC
TRBV5-1	few	NA	TRBJ2-5	CASSLQTAQETQYF	TGCGCCAGCAGCTTACAGACAGCCCAAGAGACCCAGTACTTC
TRBV27	few	NA	TRBJ2-7	CASMSPSGGWNNEQYF	TGTGCCAGCATGTCCCCATCCGGGGGATGGAACAATGAGCAGTACTTC
TRBV5-6	NA	NA	TRBJ1-5	CASSSPTEGGQPQHF	TGTGCCAGCAGCTCCCCCACCGAGGGCGGTCAGCCCCAGCATTTT
TRBV2	NA	NA	TRBJ2-1	CASSEGSRRQQFF	TGTGCCAGCAGTGAGGGAAGCCGGCGGCAGCAGTTCTTC
TRBV6-6	NA	NA	TRBJ1-2	CASSYSEVHYGYTF	TGTGCCAGCAGTTACTCCGAGGTCCACTATGGCTACACCTTC
TRBV4-3	NA	TRBD2	TRBJ2-4	CASSQDGGGGNIQYF	TGCGCCAGCAGCCAAGATGGCGGCGGGGGAAACATTCAGTACTTC
TRBV14	few	NA	TRBJ1-6	CASSRTMNSPLHF	TGTGCCAGCAGCCGTACAATGAATTCACCCCTCCACTTT
TRBV9	NA	TRBD2	TRBJ2-7	CASSEGTSGTYEQYF	TGTGCCAGCAGCGAGGGGACTAGCGGCACCTACGAGCAGTACTTC
TRBV10-1	NA	NA	TRBJ2-5	CASSEPEQGLFQYF	TGCGCCAGCAGTGAGCCAGAACAGGGCCTCTTCCAGTACTTC
TRBV6-6	few	NA	TRBJ2-5	CASSYMRESGETQYF	TGTGCCAGCAGTTACATGAGGGAATCGGGAGAGACCCAGTACTTC
TRBV24-1	NA	NA	TRBJ2-1	CATSTGPYNEQFF	TGTGCCACCAGTACGGGACCCTACAATGAGCAGTTCTTC
TRBV9	NA	NA	TRBJ2-5	CASSPPTRCMETQYF	TGTGCCAGCAGCCCCCCGACTAGATGTATGGAGACCCAGTACTTC
TRBV20-1	NA	NA	TRBJ1-2	CSARATGNYGYTF	TGCAGTGCTAGGGCCACAGGGAACTATGGCTACACCTTC
TRBV28	NA	TRBD1	TRBJ2-5	CASSISRTGKQTTRGETQYF	TGTGCCAGCAGTATAAGCCGGACAGGAAAACAGACAACTCGGGGAGAGACCCAGTACTTC
TRBV7-9	NA	NA	TRBJ2-7	CASSPRGSGSYEQYF	TGTGCCAGCAGCCCGAGGGGGTCAGGGTCCTACGAGCAGTACTTC
TRBV19	NA	NA	TRBJ2-7	CASSIARSYEQYF	TGTGCCAGTAGTATAGCCAGGAGCTACGAGCAGTACTTC
TRBV7-6	few	TRBD1	TRBJ2-1	CASSLVTGVGNEQFF	TGTGCCAGCAGCTTAGTGACAGGGGTCGGCAATGAGCAGTTCTTC
TRBV7-6	once	NA	TRBJ2-3	CASSFGVLPDTQYF	TGTGCCAGCAGCTTCGGCGTACTCCCAGATACGCAGTATTTT
TRBV29-1	NA	NA	TRBJ2-5	CSVGPTTIGETQYF	TGCAGCGTTGGACCCACCACTATTGGGGAGACCCAGTACTTC
TRBV18	NA	TRBD1	TRBJ1-2	CASSPQTGHAYGYTF	TGTGCCAGCTCACCACAGACAGGGCACGCCTATGGCTACACCTTC
TRBV20-1	few	NA	TRBJ2-1	CSALPGNNPNEQFF	TGCAGTGCCCTACCCGGGAACAACCCGAATGAGCAGTTCTTC
TRBV13	few	NA	TRBJ2-5	CASSSGHLQETQYF	TGTGCCAGCAGCTCGGGACACCTCCAAGAGACCCAGTACTTC
TRBV4-1	NA	NA	TRBJ1-5	CASSQEAAPNQPQHF	TGCGCCAGCAGCCAAGAGGCGGCTCCCAATCAGCCCCAGCATTTT
TRBV25-1	NA	NA	TRBJ1-5	CASSFTGSNQPQHF	TGTGCCAGCAGCTTCACAGGGAGCAATCAGCCCCAGCATTTT
TRBV7-2	NA	NA	TRBJ2-7	CATQSGTWSYEQYF	TGTGCCACCCAATCCGGGACATGGAGCTACGAGCAGTACTTC
TRBV10-2	NA	NA	TRBJ1-1	CASRIQENTEAFF	TGCGCCAGCAGGATACAGGAAAACACTGAAGCTTTCTTT
TRBV27	once	NA	TRBJ1-1	CASSLKASTEAFF	TGTGCCAGCAGTTTAAAGGCAAGCACTGAAGCTTTCTTT
TRBV3-1	NA	NA	TRBJ2-1	CASSQKAFRGNEQFF	TGTGCCAGCAGCCAAAAGGCATTCCGGGGCAATGAGCAGTTCTTC
TRBV2	NA	NA	TRBJ2-3	CASSEDLFTDTQYF	TGTGCCAGCAGTGAAGATCTCTTCACAGATACGCAGTATTTT
TRBV12-3/TRBV12-4	NA	NA	TRBJ1-5	CASNIGGSDQPQHF	TGTGCCAGCAATATCGGGGGCTCTGATCAGCCCCAGCATTTT
TRBV20-1	NA	NA	TRBJ2-7	CSARVPDGRRFYEQYF	TGCAGTGCTAGAGTCCCCGACGGCCGTAGGTTCTACGAGCAGTACTTC
TRBV10-2	NA	NA	TRBJ2-5	CASSSQGETQYF	TGCGCCAGCAGTTCTCAGGGGGAGACCCAGTACTTC
TRBV20-1	NA	NA	TRBJ1-2	CSATERTKGYTF	TGCAGTGCTACCGAGAGGACGAAGGGCTACACCTTC
TRBV12-3/TRBV12-4	NA	NA	TRBJ2-1	CASSFWGQRDESSYNEQFF	TGTGCCAGCAGTTTCTGGGGACAGCGGGACGAAAGCTCCTACAATGAGCAGTTCTTC
TRBV20-1	NA	NA	TRBJ1-5	CSARGSSNQPQHF	TGCAGTGCTAGAGGTAGTAGCAATCAGCCCCAGCATTTT
TRBV10-3	NA	TRBD1	TRBJ2-5	CATGQGQETQYF	TGTGCCACCGGACAGGGCCAAGAGACCCAGTACTTC
TRBV7-2	NA	NA	TRBJ1-6	CASSLNSPPNSPLHF	TGTGCCAGCAGCTTAAACAGCCCACCCAATTCACCCCTCCACTTT
TRBV20-1	NA	TRBD2	TRBJ2-3	CSASASGRGDTQYF	TGCAGTGCTTCGGCTAGCGGGAGAGGAGATACGCAGTATTTT
TRBV2	NA	NA	TRBJ2-5	CASSRRTASQETQYF	TGTGCCAGCAGTAGGAGGACAGCCTCTCAAGAGACCCAGTACTTC
TRBV27	NA	TRBD2	TRBJ2-7	CASSLNWGTSDRYEQYF	TGTGCCAGCAGTTTAAATTGGGGGACTAGCGATCGGTACGAGCAGTACTTC
TRBV29-1	NA	NA	TRBJ1-1	CSVEKGTREAFF	TGCAGCGTTGAAAAGGGGACTCGTGAAGCTTTCTTT
TRBV27	few	NA	TRBJ2-2	CASSQAPLTGELFF	TGTGCCAGCAGCCAAGCCCCTCTCACCGGGGAGCTGTTTTTT
TRBV10-3	few	TRBD1	TRBJ2-1	CAINRGTGVGEQFF	TGTGCCATCAACAGAGGGACAGGGGTAGGGGAGCAGTTCTTC
TRBV4-1	few	TRBD1	TRBJ1-2	CASRSPDRGFYGYTF	TGCGCCAGCAGGTCCCCGGACAGGGGTTTTTATGGCTACACCTTC
TRBV28	few	NA	TRBJ2-7	CASGAAYEQYF	TGTGCCTCGGGGGCAGCCTACGAGCAGTACTTC
TRBV29-1	NA	NA	TRBJ1-2	CSVDGVGLFDGYTF	TGCAGCGTTGACGGGGTAGGGTTGTTTGATGGCTACACCTTC
TRBV20-1	few	NA	TRBJ2-1	CSASVGGVREQFF	TGCAGTGCTAGTGTCGGGGGAGTACGGGAGCAGTTCTTC
TRBV20-1	NA	NA	TRBJ2-1	CSGGGVDSYNEQFF	TGCAGTGGGGGCGGCGTGGACTCCTACAATGAGCAGTTCTTC